The source of this TCR beta chain is a study of beta chain features in type 1 diabetes. Looking at the study overall: Age and gender were similar between patients and healthy donors, as were cell yields.

This clone was detected many times. What it recognizes is unknown. What was sequenced were expressed TCRB transcripts, since all of the isolated RNA had been reverse transcribed. Roughly 3.4 million reads per sample on average were obtained from naive, central memory and regulatory T cell samples. TCRdb's copy holds only in-frame clones and misses some; the assay was immunoSEQ multiplex PCR. This sample has fewer than 500,000 clones, with approximately 15% found just once. Per the germline V gene, CDR1 is LNHDA and CDR2 is SQIVND (reference sequence). V was clipped by 9 bases and J by 1 base; unmatched bases: 3. The CDR3 is made up of 13 amino acids. Whole-study findings and limits: Comparison showed that naive, central memory and Treg TCRB repertoires appeared more similar among patients than among healthy donors.

Sequences were obtained from naive CD4+ T cells from blood. This receptor was obtained from a man aged 30 to 39 in good health. J is TRBJ2-3 and V is TRBV19; 8 bases match TRBD2. CDR3 residues: CASQTSGTDTQYF. CDR3 DNA: TGTGCCAGCCAGACTAGCGGCACAGATACGCAGTATTTT.